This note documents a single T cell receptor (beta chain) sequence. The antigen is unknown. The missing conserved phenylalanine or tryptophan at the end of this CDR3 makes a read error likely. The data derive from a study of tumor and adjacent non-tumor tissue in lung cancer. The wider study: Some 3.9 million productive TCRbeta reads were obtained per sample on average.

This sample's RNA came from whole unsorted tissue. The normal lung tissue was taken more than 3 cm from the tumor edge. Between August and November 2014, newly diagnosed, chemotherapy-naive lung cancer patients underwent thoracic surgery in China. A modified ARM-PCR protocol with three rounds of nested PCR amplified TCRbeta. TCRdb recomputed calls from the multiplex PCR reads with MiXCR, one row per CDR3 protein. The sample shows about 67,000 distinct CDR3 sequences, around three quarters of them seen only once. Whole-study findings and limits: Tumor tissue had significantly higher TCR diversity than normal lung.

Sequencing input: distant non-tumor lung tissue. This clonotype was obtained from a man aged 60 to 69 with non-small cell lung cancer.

For the CDR3, the DNA is TGTGTCAGCAGCCAAGATAATCAGGGCCATGAGCAGTTCTTA. Translating it yields CVSSQDNQGHEQFL. This chain connects TRBV14 to TRBJ2-1; D is perhaps TRBD1 (5 bases). CDR3 length equals 14 residues. Germline loops: CDR1 SGHDN, CDR2 FVKESK.